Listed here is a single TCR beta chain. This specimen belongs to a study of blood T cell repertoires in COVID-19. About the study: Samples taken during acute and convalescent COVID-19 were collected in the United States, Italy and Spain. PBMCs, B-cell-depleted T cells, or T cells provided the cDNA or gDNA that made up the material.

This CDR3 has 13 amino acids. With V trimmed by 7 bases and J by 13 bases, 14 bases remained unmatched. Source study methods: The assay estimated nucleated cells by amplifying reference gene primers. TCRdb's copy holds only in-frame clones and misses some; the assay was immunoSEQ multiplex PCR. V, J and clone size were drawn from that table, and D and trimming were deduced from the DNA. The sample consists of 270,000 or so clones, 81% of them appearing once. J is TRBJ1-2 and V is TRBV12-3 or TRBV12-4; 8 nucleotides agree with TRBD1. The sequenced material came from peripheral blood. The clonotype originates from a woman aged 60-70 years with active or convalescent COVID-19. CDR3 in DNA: TGTGCCAGCACCTCTTGGACAGGGAAGGCCGCCACCTTC. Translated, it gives CASTSWTGKAATF.